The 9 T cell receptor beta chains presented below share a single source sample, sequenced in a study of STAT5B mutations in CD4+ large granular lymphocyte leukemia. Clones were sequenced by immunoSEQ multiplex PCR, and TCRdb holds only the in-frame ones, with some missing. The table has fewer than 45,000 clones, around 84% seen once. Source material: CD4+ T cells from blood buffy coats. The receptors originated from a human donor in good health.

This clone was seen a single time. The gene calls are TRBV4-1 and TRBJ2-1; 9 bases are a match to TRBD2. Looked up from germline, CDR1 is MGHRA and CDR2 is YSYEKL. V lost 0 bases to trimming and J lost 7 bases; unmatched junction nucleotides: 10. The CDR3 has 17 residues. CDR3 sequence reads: CASSQDRQAGGGNEQFF. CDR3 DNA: TGCGCCAGCAGCCAAGACCGTCAAGCGGGAGGCGGAAATGAGCAGTTCTTC.

CDR3: CASSFAGTEETQYF. Here the CDR3 DNA reads TGCGCCAGCAGCTTCGCCGGGACAGAAGAGACCCAGTACTTC. J is TRBJ2-5 and V is TRBV5-1, with 7 bases fitting TRBD1. Germline CDR1 SGHRS, CDR2 YFSETQ. The CDR3 is 14 amino acids. V shed 2 bases and J 3 bases; nucleotides not matched to a gene: 4.

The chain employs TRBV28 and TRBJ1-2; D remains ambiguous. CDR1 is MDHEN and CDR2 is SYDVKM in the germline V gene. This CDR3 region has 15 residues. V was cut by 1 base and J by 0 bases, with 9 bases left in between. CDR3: CASSLFSNPNYGYTF. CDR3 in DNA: TGTGCCAGCAGTTTATTCTCGAACCCTAACTATGGCTACACCTTC.

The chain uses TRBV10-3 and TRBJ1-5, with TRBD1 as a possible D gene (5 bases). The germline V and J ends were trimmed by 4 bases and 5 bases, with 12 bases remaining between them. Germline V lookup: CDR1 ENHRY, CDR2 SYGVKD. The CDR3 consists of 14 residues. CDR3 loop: CAISAGTGDQPQHF. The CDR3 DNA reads TGTGCCATCAGTGCGGGGACGGGAGATCAGCCCCAGCATTTT.

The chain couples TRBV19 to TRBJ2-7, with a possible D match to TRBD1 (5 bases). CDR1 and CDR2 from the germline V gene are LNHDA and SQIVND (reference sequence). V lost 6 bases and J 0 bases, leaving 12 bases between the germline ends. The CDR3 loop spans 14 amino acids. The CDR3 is CASSITGDSYEQYF. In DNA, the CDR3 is TGTGCCAGTAGCATCACAGGCGACTCCTACGAGCAGTACTTC.

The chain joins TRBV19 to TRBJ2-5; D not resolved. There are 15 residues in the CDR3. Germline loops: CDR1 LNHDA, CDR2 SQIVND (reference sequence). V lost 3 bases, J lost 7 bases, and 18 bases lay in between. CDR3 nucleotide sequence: TGTGCCAGTAGTATCGACTCTCTTATAGGTGGGACCCAGTACTTC. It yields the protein CASSIDSLIGGTQYF.

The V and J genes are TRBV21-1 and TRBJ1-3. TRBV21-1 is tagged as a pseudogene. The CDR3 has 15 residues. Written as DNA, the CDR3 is TGTGCCAGCAGCAAAGTAGGGACCGCTGGAAACACCATATATTTT. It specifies CASSKVGTAGNTIYF.

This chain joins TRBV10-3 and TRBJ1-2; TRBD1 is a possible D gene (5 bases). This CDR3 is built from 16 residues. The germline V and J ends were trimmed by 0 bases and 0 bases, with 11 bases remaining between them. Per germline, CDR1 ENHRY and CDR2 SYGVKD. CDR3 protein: CAISESRGASNYGYTF. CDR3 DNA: TGTGCCATCAGTGAGTCAAGGGGCGCTTCTAACTATGGCTACACCTTC.

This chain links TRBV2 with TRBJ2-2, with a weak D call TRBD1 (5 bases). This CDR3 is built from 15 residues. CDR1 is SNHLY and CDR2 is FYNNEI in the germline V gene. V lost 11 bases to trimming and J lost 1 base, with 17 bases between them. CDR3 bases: TGTGCCGGACATACGGGCCTCGAGAACACCGGGGAGCTGTTTTTT. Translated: CAGHTGLENTGELFF.